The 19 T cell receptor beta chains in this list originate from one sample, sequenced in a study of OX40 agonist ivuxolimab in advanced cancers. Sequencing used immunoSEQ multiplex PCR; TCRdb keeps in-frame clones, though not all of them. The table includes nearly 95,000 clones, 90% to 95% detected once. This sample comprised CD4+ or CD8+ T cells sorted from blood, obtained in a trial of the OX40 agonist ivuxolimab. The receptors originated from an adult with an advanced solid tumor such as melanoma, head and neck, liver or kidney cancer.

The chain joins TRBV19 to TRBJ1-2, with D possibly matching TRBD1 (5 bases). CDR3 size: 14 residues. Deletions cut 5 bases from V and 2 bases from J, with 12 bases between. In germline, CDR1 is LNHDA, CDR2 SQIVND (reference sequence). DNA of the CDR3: TGTGCCAGTAGTCCAGGACAAAGCAACTATGGCTACACCTTC. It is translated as CASSPGQSNYGYTF.

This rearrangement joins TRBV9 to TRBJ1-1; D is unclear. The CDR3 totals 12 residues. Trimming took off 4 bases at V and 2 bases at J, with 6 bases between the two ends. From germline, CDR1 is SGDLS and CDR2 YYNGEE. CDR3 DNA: TGTGCCAGCAGCCCTGCCAACACTGAAGCTTTCTTT. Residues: CASSPANTEAFF.

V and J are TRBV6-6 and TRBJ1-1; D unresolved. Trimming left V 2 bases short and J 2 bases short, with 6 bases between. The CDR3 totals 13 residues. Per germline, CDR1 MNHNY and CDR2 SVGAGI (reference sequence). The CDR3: CASSYASNTEAFF. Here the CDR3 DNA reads TGTGCCAGCAGTTACGCGAGCAACACTGAAGCTTTCTTT.

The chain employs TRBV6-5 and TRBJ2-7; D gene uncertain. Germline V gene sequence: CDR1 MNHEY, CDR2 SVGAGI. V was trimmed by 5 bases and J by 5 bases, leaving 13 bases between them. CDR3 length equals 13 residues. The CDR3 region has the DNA TGTGCCAGCAGTCCCGGCCCGGGCAACGAGCAGTACTTC. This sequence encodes CASSPGPGNEQYF.

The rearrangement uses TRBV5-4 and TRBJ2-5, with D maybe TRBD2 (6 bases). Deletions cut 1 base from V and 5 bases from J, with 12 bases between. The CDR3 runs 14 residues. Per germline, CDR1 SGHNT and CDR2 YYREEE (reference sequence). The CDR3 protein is CASSLQGSGETQYF. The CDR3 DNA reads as TGTGCCAGCAGCTTGCAGGGCAGCGGGGAGACCCAGTACTTC.

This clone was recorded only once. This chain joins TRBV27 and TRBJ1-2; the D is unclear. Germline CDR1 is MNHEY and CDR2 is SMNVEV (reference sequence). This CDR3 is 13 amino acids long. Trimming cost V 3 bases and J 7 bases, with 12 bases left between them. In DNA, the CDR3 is TGTGCCAGCAGTTTCAGTTACTCTGGTGGCTACACCTTC. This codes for CASSFSYSGGYTF.

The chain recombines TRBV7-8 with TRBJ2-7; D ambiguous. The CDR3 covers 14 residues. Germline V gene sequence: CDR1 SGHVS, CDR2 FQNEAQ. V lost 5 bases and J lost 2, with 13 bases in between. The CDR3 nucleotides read TGTGCCAGCAGCCTTCAACAGTTCCCCTACGAGCAGTACTTC. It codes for CASSLQQFPYEQYF.

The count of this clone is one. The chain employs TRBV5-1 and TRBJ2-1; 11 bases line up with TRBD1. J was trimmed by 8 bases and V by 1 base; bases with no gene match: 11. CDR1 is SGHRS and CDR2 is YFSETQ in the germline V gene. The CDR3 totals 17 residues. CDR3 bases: TGCGCCAGCAGCTTGTTGAATCCGGGACAGGGGGGCCATGAGCAGTTCTTC. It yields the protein CASSLLNPGQGGHEQFF.

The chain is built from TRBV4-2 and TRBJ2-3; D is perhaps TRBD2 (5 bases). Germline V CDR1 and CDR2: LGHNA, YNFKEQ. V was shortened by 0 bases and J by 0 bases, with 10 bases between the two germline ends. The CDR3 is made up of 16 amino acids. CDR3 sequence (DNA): TGTGCCAGCAGCCAAGAAGTAGCGCATAGCACAGATACGCAGTATTTT. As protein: CASSQEVAHSTDTQYF.

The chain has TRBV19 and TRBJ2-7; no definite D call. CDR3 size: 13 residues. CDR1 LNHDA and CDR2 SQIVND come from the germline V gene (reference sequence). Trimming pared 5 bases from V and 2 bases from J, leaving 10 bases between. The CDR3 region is CASSSIGPYEQYF. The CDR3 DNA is TGTGCCAGTAGTTCAATTGGCCCCTACGAGCAGTACTTC. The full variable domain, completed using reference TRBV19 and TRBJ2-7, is DGGITQSPKYLFRKEGQNVTLSCEQNLNHDAMYWYRQDPGQGLRLIYYSQIVNDFQKGDIAEGYSVSREKKESFPLTVTSAQKNPTAFYLCASSSIGPYEQYFGPGTRLTVT.

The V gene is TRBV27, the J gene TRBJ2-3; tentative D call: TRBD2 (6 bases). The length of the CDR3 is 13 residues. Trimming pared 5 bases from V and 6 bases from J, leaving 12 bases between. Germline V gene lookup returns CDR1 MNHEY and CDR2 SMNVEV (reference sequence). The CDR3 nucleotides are TGTGCCAGCAGTGAAGCTGGGAGGGATACGCAGTATTTT. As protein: CASSEAGRDTQYF.

In DNA form, the CDR3 reads TGTGCCAGTAGTATAGATCCCTCGGAGCGGAACTCCTACAATGAGCAGTTCTTC. It translates to CASSIDPSERNSYNEQFF. The chain combines TRBV19 with TRBJ2-1, with a possible D match to TRBD2 (5 bases). Looked up from germline, CDR1 is LNHDA and CDR2 is SQIVND (reference sequence). V lost 0 bases and J 0 bases, leaving 15 bases between the germline ends. The CDR3 has 18 amino acids.

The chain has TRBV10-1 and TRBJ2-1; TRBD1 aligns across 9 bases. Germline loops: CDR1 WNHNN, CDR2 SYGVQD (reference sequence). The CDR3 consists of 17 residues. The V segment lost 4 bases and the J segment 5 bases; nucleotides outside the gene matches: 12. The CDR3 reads CASSGDRDLNGDNEQFF. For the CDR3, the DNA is TGCGCCAGCAGTGGGGACAGGGACCTTAATGGGGACAATGAGCAGTTCTTC.

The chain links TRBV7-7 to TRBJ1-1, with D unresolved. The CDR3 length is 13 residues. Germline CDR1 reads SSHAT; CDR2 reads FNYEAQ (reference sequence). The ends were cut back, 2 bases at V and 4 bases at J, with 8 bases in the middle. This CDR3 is CASSLRSGTEAFF. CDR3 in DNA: TGTGCCAGCAGCTTACGGTCTGGCACTGAAGCTTTCTTT.

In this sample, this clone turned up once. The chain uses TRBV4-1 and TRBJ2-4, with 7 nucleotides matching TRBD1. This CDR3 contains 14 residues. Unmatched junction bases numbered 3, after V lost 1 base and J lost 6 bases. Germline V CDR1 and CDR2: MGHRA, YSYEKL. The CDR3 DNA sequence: TGCGCCAGCAGCCAAGTGGGACAGAGAAACATTCAGTACTTC. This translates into CASSQVGQRNIQYF.

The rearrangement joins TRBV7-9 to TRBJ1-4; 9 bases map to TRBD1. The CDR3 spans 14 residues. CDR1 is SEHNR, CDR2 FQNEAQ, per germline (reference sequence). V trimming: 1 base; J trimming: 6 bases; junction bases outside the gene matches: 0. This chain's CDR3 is CASSLGTGDEKLFF. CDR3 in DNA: TGTGCCAGCAGCTTAGGGACAGGGGATGAAAAACTGTTTTTT.

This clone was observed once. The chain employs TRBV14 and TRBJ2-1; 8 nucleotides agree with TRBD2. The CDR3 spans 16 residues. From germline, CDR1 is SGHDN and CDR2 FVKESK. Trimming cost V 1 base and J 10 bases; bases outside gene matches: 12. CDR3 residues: CASSQGGLAGYSEQFF. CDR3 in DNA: TGTGCCAGCAGCCAAGGAGGGCTAGCGGGTTATTCAGAGCAGTTCTTC.

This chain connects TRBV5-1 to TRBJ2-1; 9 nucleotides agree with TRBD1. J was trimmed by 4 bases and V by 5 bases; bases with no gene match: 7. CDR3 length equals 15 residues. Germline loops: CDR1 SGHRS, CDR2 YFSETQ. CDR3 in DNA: TGCGCCAGCAGGGCGATTGACAGGGGGTACAATGAGCAGTTCTTC. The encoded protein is CASRAIDRGYNEQFF. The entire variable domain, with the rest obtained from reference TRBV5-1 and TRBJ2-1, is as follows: KAGVTQTPRYLIKTRGQQVTLSCSPISGHRSVSWYQQTPGQGLQFLFEYFSETQRNKGNFPGRFSGRQFSNSRSEMNVSTLELGDSALYLCASRAIDRGYNEQFFGPGTRLTVL.

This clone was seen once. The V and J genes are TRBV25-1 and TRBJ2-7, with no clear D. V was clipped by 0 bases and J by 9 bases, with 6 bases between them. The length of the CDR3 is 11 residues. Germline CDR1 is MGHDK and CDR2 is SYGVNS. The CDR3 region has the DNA TGTGCCAGCAGTGAATATACCGGGCAGTACTTC. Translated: CASSEYTGQYF.